The following is a T cell receptor beta chain sequence with its context. Its specificity is unknown. Other DNA sequences from this sample encode an identical CDR3 as well. The entry originates in a study of cytomegalovirus exposure and HLA in healthy donors. Study-wide results and limits: Most sequenced TCRs were rare (though some public TCRs occurred in many donors). In vitro confirmation showed a few CMV-associated chains to be CMV antigen specific. Some highly shared sequence variants likely arose as a pipeline artifact.

PCR was performed using 60 Vbeta and 13 Jbeta primers. Libraries were prepared by immunoSEQ multiplex PCR; TCRdb keeps only in-frame clonotypes and omits some of them. Of 150,000 to 180,000 clones listed, roughly 80% are singletons. The CDR3 has 12 amino acids. Germline CDR1 is GTSNPN and CDR2 is SVGIG (reference sequence). V lost 0 bases and J 5 bases, leaving 4 bases between the germline ends. The gene calls are TRBV30 and TRBJ1-4; the D is unclear. The origin of this receptor is a woman in her 40s in good health and CMV-seronegative. The material sequenced was PBMCs. CDR3 in amino acids: CAWSVLNEKLFF. The CDR3 DNA reads TGTGCCTGGAGTGTTCTAAATGAAAAACTGTTTTTT.